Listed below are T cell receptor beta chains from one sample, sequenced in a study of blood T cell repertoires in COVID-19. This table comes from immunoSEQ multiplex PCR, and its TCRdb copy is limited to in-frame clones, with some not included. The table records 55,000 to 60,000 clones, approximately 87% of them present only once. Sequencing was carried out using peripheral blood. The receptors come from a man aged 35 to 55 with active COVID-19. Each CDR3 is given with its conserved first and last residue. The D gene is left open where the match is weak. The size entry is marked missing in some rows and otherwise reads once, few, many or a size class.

cdr3_aa: CASGVMTLRGEQYF; cdr3_nt: TGTGCCAGCGGCGTCATGACTCTCAGAGGCGAGCAGTACTTC; j_call: TRBJ2-7; v_call: TRBV7-8; d_call: NA; clone_size: few
cdr3_aa: CATSGGQETQYF; cdr3_nt: TGTGCCACCTCAGGGGGGCAAGAGACCCAGTACTTC; j_call: TRBJ2-5; v_call: TRBV19; d_call: NA; clone_size: NA
cdr3_aa: CASRDPTGAYNEQFF; cdr3_nt: TGTGCCAGTAGGGACCCGACGGGGGCCTACAATGAGCAGTTCTTC; j_call: TRBJ2-1; v_call: TRBV19; d_call: NA; clone_size: few
cdr3_aa: CASSVRLAGTYEQYF; cdr3_nt: TGTGCCAGCAGCGTTAGACTAGCGGGTACCTACGAGCAGTACTTC; j_call: TRBJ2-7; v_call: TRBV7-8; d_call: TRBD2; clone_size: NA
cdr3_aa: CASSIELRGQQYF; cdr3_nt: TGTGCCAGTAGTATCGAACTGAGGGGACAGCAGTATTTT; j_call: TRBJ2-3; v_call: TRBV19; d_call: NA; clone_size: NA
cdr3_aa: CASSHSGTGDTEAFF; cdr3_nt: TGTGCCAGCAGCCACTCCGGGACAGGGGACACTGAAGCTTTCTTT; j_call: TRBJ1-1; v_call: TRBV3-1/TRBV3-2; d_call: TRBD1; clone_size: NA
cdr3_aa: CASSDPFATNEKLFF; cdr3_nt: TGCGCCAGCAGTGATCCATTTGCAACTAATGAAAAACTGTTTTTT; j_call: TRBJ1-4; v_call: TRBV10-2; d_call: NA; clone_size: NA
cdr3_aa: CASSEYKAEAFF; cdr3_nt: TGTGCCAGCAGCGAGTATAAAGCTGAAGCTTTCTTT; j_call: TRBJ1-1; v_call: TRBV12-3/TRBV12-4; d_call: NA; clone_size: NA
cdr3_aa: CASSQSQCAPTGKRRGANVLTF; cdr3_nt: TGCGCCAGCAGTCAATCTCAATGCGCCCCGACAGGGAAACGTCGTGGGGCCAACGTCCTGACTTTC; j_call: TRBJ2-6; v_call: TRBV23-1; d_call: TRBD1; clone_size: NA
cdr3_aa: CASSLESGGEQYF; cdr3_nt: TGCGCCAGCAGCTTGGAGTCAGGGGGCGAGCAGTACTTC; j_call: TRBJ2-7; v_call: TRBV5-1; d_call: TRBD1; clone_size: NA
cdr3_aa: CASSFRQGADTQYF; cdr3_nt: TGTGCCAGCAGTTTCCGCCAGGGGGCAGATACGCAGTATTTT; j_call: TRBJ2-3; v_call: TRBV28; d_call: TRBD1; clone_size: NA
cdr3_aa: CASSIGGGLGYTEAFF; cdr3_nt: TGTGCCAGTAGTATCGGGGGGGGCCTAGGGTACACTGAAGCTTTCTTT; j_call: TRBJ1-1; v_call: TRBV19; d_call: NA; clone_size: NA
cdr3_aa: CASSQSLAGEYRDTQYF; cdr3_nt: TGCGCCAGCAGTCAATCGCTCGCGGGGGAATATAGAGATACGCAGTATTTT; j_call: TRBJ2-3; v_call: TRBV23-1; d_call: TRBD2; clone_size: NA
cdr3_aa: CASSLFDPRDEQFF; cdr3_nt: TGTGCCAGCAGTTTATTTGACCCTCGGGATGAGCAGTTCTTC; j_call: TRBJ2-1; v_call: TRBV27; d_call: NA; clone_size: NA
cdr3_aa: CASSRQEYSYNEQFF; cdr3_nt: TGCGCCAGCAGCCGCCAGGAATACTCCTACAATGAGCAGTTCTTC; j_call: TRBJ2-1; v_call: TRBV4-1; d_call: NA; clone_size: NA
cdr3_aa: CASSLGATTEAFF; cdr3_nt: TGCGCCAGCAGCTTGGGGGCCACCACTGAAGCTTTCTTT; j_call: TRBJ1-1; v_call: TRBV5-1; d_call: NA; clone_size: NA
cdr3_aa: CASSQGRDRGYMNTEAFF; cdr3_nt: TGCGCCAGCAGCCAAGGTAGGGACAGGGGGTATATGAACACTGAAGCTTTCTTT; j_call: TRBJ1-1; v_call: TRBV4-1; d_call: TRBD1; clone_size: once
cdr3_aa: CASSYRTLAGDGTDTQYF; cdr3_nt: TGCGCCAGCAGCTACCGGACCCTAGCGGGAGACGGCACAGATACGCAGTATTTT; j_call: TRBJ2-3; v_call: TRBV4-1; d_call: TRBD2; clone_size: NA
cdr3_aa: CASSTQGNTEAFF; cdr3_nt: TGTGCCAGCAGTACACAGGGGAACACTGAAGCTTTCTTT; j_call: TRBJ1-1; v_call: TRBV6-5; d_call: NA; clone_size: NA
cdr3_aa: CASSHASGRETDTQYF; cdr3_nt: TGCGCCAGCAGCCACGCTAGCGGGAGAGAAACAGATACGCAGTATTTT; j_call: TRBJ2-3; v_call: TRBV5-1; d_call: TRBD2; clone_size: NA
cdr3_aa: CSVAQGALAGRGTQYF; cdr3_nt: TGCAGCGTTGCCCAAGGGGCGCTAGCGGGGCGGGGCACGCAGTATTTT; j_call: TRBJ2-3; v_call: TRBV29-1; d_call: TRBD2; clone_size: NA
cdr3_aa: CAWSSTSAYGYTF; cdr3_nt: TGTGCCTGGAGCTCCACTTCCGCCTATGGCTACACCTTC; j_call: TRBJ1-2; v_call: TRBV30; d_call: NA; clone_size: NA
cdr3_aa: CASSHRVDYNEQFF; cdr3_nt: TGTGCCAGCAGCCATCGGGTGGATTACAATGAGCAGTTCTTC; j_call: TRBJ2-1; v_call: TRBV3-1/TRBV3-2; d_call: NA; clone_size: NA
cdr3_aa: CASSQDRGNRAETQYF; cdr3_nt: TGCGCCAGCAGCCAAGATAGGGGTAACCGGGCGGAGACCCAGTACTTC; j_call: TRBJ2-5; v_call: TRBV4-1; d_call: NA; clone_size: few
cdr3_aa: CASSWGTANYGYTF; cdr3_nt: TGCGCCAGCAGCTGGGGGACAGCCAACTATGGCTACACCTTC; j_call: TRBJ1-2; v_call: TRBV5-1; d_call: TRBD1; clone_size: once
cdr3_aa: CAISDRETEAFF; cdr3_nt: TGTGCCATCAGTGACAGGGAAACTGAAGCTTTCTTT; j_call: TRBJ1-1; v_call: TRBV10-3; d_call: NA; clone_size: NA
cdr3_aa: CASSLRGGNEKLFF; cdr3_nt: TGTGCCAGCAGCTTGAGGGGGGGTAATGAAAAACTGTTTTTT; j_call: TRBJ1-4; v_call: TRBV5-5; d_call: NA; clone_size: NA
cdr3_aa: CSASPTGVRGGYTF; cdr3_nt: TGCAGTGCTAGTCCGACAGGGGTGAGGGGCGGCTACACCTTC; j_call: TRBJ1-2; v_call: TRBV20-1; d_call: TRBD1; clone_size: NA
cdr3_aa: CASSKDRTDTQYF; cdr3_nt: TGTGCCAGTAGTAAGGACAGAACAGATACGCAGTATTTT; j_call: TRBJ2-3; v_call: TRBV19; d_call: NA; clone_size: NA
cdr3_aa: CASSLGATGGADGYTF; cdr3_nt: TGTGCCAGCTCACTGGGAGCCACAGGGGGCGCAGATGGCTACACCTTC; j_call: TRBJ1-2; v_call: TRBV18; d_call: TRBD1; clone_size: NA
cdr3_aa: CASRGGNQGKYEQYF; cdr3_nt: TGTGCCAGCCGAGGGGGAAACCAGGGGAAATACGAGCAGTACTTC; j_call: TRBJ2-7; v_call: TRBV6-5; d_call: NA; clone_size: NA
cdr3_aa: CASMRQENTEAFF; cdr3_nt: TGCGCCAGCATGAGACAGGAGAACACTGAAGCTTTCTTT; j_call: TRBJ1-1; v_call: TRBV5-1; d_call: NA; clone_size: NA
cdr3_aa: CASSEARGASYGYTF; cdr3_nt: TGTGCCAGCAGTGAAGCGCGGGGGGCGAGCTATGGCTACACCTTC; j_call: TRBJ1-2; v_call: TRBV6-1; d_call: NA; clone_size: once
cdr3_aa: CASSSGQGSNTEAFF; cdr3_nt: TGTGCCAGCAGCTCAGGACAAGGATCGAACACTGAAGCTTTCTTT; j_call: TRBJ1-1; v_call: TRBV7-9; d_call: NA; clone_size: NA
cdr3_aa: CASSLSRGSNYGYTF; cdr3_nt: TGTGCCAGCAGCCTTTCCCGGGGGTCGAACTATGGCTACACCTTC; j_call: TRBJ1-2; v_call: TRBV3-1/TRBV3-2; d_call: NA; clone_size: NA
cdr3_aa: CASMSGSTYNEQFF; cdr3_nt: TGTGCCAGCATGTCAGGGTCTACCTACAATGAGCAGTTCTTC; j_call: TRBJ2-1; v_call: TRBV28; d_call: NA; clone_size: NA
cdr3_aa: CASSSQYYRQGRFETQYF; cdr3_nt: TGCGCCAGCAGCTCGCAATACTACCGACAGGGGAGATTCGAGACCCAGTACTTC; j_call: TRBJ2-5; v_call: TRBV5-1; d_call: TRBD1; clone_size: NA
cdr3_aa: CASSPHASSYNEQFF; cdr3_nt: TGCGCCAGCAGCCCCCACGCGAGCTCCTACAATGAGCAGTTCTTC; j_call: TRBJ2-1; v_call: TRBV5-1; d_call: NA; clone_size: NA
cdr3_aa: CASSQQGTVTGELFF; cdr3_nt: TGTGCCAGCAGCCAGCAAGGGACAGTCACCGGGGAGCTGTTTTTT; j_call: TRBJ2-2; v_call: TRBV7-3; d_call: TRBD1; clone_size: NA
cdr3_aa: CASSYSVAGMVYEQYF; cdr3_nt: TGTGCCAGCAGTTACTCGGTAGCGGGAATGGTCTACGAGCAGTACTTC; j_call: TRBJ2-7; v_call: TRBV6-6; d_call: TRBD2; clone_size: NA
cdr3_aa: CASSLLGQGGYGYTF; cdr3_nt: TGTGCCAGCAGCCTCCTGGGACAGGGAGGCTATGGCTACACCTTC; j_call: TRBJ1-2; v_call: TRBV7-9; d_call: TRBD1; clone_size: few
cdr3_aa: CASSPPTGGTEAFF; cdr3_nt: TGTGCCAGCAGCCCCCCTACAGGAGGGACTGAAGCTTTCTTT; j_call: TRBJ1-1; v_call: TRBV28; d_call: NA; clone_size: once
cdr3_aa: CASSSGLGANYEQYF; cdr3_nt: TGTGCCAGCAGCTCTGGACTAGGCGCAAACTACGAGCAGTACTTC; j_call: TRBJ2-7; v_call: TRBV11-3; d_call: TRBD2; clone_size: NA
cdr3_aa: CANSDGGMRTQYF; cdr3_nt: TGTGCCAACAGCGATGGCGGGATGCGGACCCAGTACTTC; j_call: TRBJ2-5; v_call: TRBV9; d_call: NA; clone_size: NA
cdr3_aa: CACWTGGAGGNTIYF; cdr3_nt: TGTGCCTGCTGGACAGGGGGCGCCGGTGGAAACACCATATATTTT; j_call: TRBJ1-3; v_call: TRBV30; d_call: TRBD1; clone_size: NA
cdr3_aa: CASSEGTAPYGYTF; cdr3_nt: TGTGCCAGCAGTGAAGGGACAGCTCCCTATGGCTACACCTTC; j_call: TRBJ1-2; v_call: TRBV2; d_call: NA; clone_size: once
cdr3_aa: CASSPQSGGAYEQYF; cdr3_nt: TGTGCCAGCAGCCCCCAATCCGGGGGAGCCTACGAGCAGTACTTC; j_call: TRBJ2-7; v_call: TRBV11-2; d_call: NA; clone_size: NA